This T cell receptor (beta chain) comes out of a study of blood T cell repertoires in COVID-19. Germline V CDR1 and CDR2: SGHVS, FQNEAQ. The CDR3 runs 16 residues. J lost 7 bases, V lost 2 bases, and 9 bases had no gene match. Participants were aged about 18 to 89 years from approximately 24 US areas. Cohorts were determined from participant-reported clinical history. Repertoires were generated with immunoSEQ multiplex PCR, while TCRdb's copy carries only in-frame clones and drops some. The table has 160,000 or so clones, about 90% seen once; the top ten hold 0.95% to 1.5%. This rearrangement joins TRBV7-8 to TRBJ1-4; TRBD1 aligns across 8 bases. Sequenced material: PBMCs or T cells enriched from blood (not recorded which). The receptor comes from a human donor with acute COVID-19. The donor label of this sample is uncertain. The CDR3 DNA sequence: TGTGCCAGCAGCTTACTCCGGACAGGGCGAGGTGAAAAACTGTTTTTT. It translates to CASSLLRTGRGEKLFF.